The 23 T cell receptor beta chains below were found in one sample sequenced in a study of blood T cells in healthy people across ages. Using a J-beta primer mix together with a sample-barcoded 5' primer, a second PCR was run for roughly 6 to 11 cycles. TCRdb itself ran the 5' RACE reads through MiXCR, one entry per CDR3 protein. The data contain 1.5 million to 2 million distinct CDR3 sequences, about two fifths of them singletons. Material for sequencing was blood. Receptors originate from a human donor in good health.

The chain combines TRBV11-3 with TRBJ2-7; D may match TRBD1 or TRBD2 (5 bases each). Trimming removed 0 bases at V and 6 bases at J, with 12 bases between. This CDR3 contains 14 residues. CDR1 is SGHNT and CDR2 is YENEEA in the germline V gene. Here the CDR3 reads CASSLDGTMGEQYF. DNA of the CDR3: TGTGCCAGCAGCTTAGATGGGACCATGGGCGAGCAGTACTTC.

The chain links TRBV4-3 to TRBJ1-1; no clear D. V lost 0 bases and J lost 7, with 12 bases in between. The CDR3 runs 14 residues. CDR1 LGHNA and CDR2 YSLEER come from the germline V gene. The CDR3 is CASSQEGQWVEAFF. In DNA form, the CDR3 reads TGCGCCAGCAGCCAAGAAGGCCAGTGGGTTGAAGCTTTCTTT.

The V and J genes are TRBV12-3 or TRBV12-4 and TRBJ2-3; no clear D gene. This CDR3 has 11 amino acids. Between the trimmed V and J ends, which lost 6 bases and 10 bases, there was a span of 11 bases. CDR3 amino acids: CASSRANAQYF. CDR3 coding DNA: TGTGCCAGCAGCAGAGCAAATGCGCAGTATTTT.

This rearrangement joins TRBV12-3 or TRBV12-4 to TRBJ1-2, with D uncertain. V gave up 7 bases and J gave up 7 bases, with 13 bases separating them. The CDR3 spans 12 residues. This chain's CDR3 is CASTNEMGGYTF. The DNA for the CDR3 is TGTGCCAGCACTAACGAAATGGGTGGCTACACCTTC.

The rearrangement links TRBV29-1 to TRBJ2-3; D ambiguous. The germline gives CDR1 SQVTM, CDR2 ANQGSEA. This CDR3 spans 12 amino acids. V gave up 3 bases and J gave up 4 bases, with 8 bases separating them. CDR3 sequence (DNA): TGCAGCGTTGATCCCTTTTCAGATACGCAGTATTTT. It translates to CSVDPFSDTQYF.

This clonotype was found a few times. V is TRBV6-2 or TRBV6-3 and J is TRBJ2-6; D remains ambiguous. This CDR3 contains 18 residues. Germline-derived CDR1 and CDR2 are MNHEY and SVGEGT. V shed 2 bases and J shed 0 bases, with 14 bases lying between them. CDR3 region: CASSYAEVGNSGANVLTF. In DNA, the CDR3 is TGTGCCAGCAGTTACGCGGAAGTAGGGAACTCTGGGGCCAACGTCCTGACTTTC.

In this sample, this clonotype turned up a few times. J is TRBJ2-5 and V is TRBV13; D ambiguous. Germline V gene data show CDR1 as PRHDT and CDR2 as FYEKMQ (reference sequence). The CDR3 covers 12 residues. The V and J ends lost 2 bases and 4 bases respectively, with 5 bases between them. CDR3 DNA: TGTGCCAGCAGCTTACAGATAGAGACCCAGTACTTC. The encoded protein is CASSLQIETQYF.

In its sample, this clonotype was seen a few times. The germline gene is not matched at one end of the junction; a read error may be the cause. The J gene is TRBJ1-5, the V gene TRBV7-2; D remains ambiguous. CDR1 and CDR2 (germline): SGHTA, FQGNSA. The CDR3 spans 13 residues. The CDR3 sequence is CASSTLSDQPQHF. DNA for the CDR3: TGTGCCAGCAGCACTCTTAGCGATCAGCCCCAGCATTTT.

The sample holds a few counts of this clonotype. The CDR3 loop reads CASSVSNGRNYGYTF. CDR3 coding DNA: TGTGCCAGCAGCGTATCGAATGGGCGCAACTATGGCTACACCTTC. The V gene is TRBV9, the J gene TRBJ1-2; D remains unclear. CDR1 and CDR2 from the germline V gene are SGDLS and YYNGEE. The CDR3 extends over 15 amino acids. V lost 1 base and J lost 2, with 12 bases in between. The variable domain in full, completed from reference TRBV9 and TRBJ1-2, reads DSGVTQTPKHLITATGQRVTLRCSPRSGDLSVYWYQQSLDQGLQFLIQYYNGEERAKGNILERFSAQQFPDLHSELNLSSLELGDSALYFCASSVSNGRNYGYTFGSGTRLTVV.

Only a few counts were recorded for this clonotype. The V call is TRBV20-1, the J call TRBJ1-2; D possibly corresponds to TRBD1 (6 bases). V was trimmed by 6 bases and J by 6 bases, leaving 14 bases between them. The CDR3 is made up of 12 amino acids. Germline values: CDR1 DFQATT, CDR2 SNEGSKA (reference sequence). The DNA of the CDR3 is TGCAGTGCGGCGACAGGTTCGGATGGCTACACCTTC. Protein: CSAATGSDGYTF.

CDR3: CASSQSWQGTYSNQPQHF. The CDR3 bases are TGCGCCAGCAGCCAAAGTTGGCAGGGGACTTATAGCAATCAGCCCCAGCATTTT. The chain links TRBV4-1 to TRBJ1-5, with a weak D call TRBD1 (6 bases). With 2 bases removed from V and 0 bases from J, the gap between germline ends came to 17 bases. CDR1 and CDR2 (germline): MGHRA, YSYEKL. This CDR3 contains 18 residues.

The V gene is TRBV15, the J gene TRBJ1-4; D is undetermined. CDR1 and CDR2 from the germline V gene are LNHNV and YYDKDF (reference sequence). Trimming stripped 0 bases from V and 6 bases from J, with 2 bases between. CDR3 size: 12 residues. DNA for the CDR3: TGTGCCACCAGCAGAGACGATGAAAAACTGTTTTTT. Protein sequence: CATSRDDEKLFF.

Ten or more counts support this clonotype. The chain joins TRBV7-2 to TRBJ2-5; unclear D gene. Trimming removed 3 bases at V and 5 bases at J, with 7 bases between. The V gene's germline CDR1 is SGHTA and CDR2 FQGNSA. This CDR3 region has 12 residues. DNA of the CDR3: TGTGCCAGCAGCTTCATGGGGGAGACCCAGTACTTC. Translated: CASSFMGETQYF. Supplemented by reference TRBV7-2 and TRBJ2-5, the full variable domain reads GAGVSQSPSNKVTEKGKDVELRCDPISGHTALYWYRQSLGQGLEFLIYFQGNSAPDKSGLPSDRFSAERTGGSVSTLTIQRTQQEDSAVYLCASSFMGETQYFGPGTRLLVL.

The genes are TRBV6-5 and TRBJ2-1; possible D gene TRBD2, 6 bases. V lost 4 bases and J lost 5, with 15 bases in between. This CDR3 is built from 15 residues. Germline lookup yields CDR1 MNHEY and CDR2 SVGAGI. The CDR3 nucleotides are TGTGCCAGCAGTTTCCCACTAGCCCGCGACAATGAGCAGTTCTTC. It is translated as CASSFPLARDNEQFF.

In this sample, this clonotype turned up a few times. The CDR3 bases are TGTGCCAGCAGCGTTGGTAGCGGGGGGGCTTGGAACGAGCAGTACTTC. Encoded protein: CASSVGSGGAWNEQYF. The rearrangement links TRBV9 to TRBJ2-4; 11 nucleotides line up with TRBD2. Near its end, the DNA agrees better with TRBJ2-7, so the J call may be wrong. The CDR3 runs 16 residues. Germline V gene data show CDR1 as SGDLS and CDR2 as YYNGEE.

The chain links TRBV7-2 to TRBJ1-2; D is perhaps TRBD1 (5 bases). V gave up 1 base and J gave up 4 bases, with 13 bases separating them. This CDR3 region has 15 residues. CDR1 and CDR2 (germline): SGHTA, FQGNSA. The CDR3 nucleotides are TGTGCCAGCAGCTTAGGGTGGGAGGGACCCTATGGCTACACCTTC. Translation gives CASSLGWEGPYGYTF. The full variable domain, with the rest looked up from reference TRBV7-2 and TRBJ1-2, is GAGVSQSPSNKVTEKGKDVELRCDPISGHTALYWYRQSLGQGLEFLIYFQGNSAPDKSGLPSDRFSAERTGGSVSTLTIQRTQQEDSAVYLCASSLGWEGPYGYTFGSGTRLTVV.

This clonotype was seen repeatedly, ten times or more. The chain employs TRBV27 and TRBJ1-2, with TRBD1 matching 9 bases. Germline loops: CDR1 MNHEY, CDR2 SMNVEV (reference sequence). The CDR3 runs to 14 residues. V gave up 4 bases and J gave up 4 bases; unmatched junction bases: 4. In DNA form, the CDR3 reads TGTGCCAGCAGTTACGGGACAGGGTCCTATGGCTACACCTTC. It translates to CASSYGTGSYGYTF.

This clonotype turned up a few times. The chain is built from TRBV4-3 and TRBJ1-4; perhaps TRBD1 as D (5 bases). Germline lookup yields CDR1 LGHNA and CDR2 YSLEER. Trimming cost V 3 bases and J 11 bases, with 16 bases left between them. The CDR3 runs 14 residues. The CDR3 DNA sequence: TGCGCCAGCAGCCAGTCTCCCGGGACGAGGAAACTGTTTTTT. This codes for CASSQSPGTRKLFF.

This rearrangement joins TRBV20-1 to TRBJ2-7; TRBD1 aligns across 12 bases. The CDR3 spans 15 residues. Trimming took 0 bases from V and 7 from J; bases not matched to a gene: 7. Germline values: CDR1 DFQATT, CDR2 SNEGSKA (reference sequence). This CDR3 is CSARDTGTGGEEQYF. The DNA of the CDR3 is TGCAGTGCTAGAGATACCGGGACAGGGGGCGAAGAGCAGTACTTC.

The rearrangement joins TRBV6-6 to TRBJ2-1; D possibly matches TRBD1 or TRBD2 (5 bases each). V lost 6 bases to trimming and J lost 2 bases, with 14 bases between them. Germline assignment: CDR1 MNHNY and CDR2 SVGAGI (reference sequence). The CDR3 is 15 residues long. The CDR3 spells CASRYQGRAYNEQFF. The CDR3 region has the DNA TGTGCCAGCAGATACCAGGGACGCGCCTACAATGAGCAGTTCTTC.

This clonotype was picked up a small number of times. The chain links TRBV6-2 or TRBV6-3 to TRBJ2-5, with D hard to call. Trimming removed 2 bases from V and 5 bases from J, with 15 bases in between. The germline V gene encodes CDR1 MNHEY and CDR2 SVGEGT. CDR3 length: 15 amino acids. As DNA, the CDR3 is TGTGCCAGCAGTTACCCTCAAGGGCCGCTGGAGACCCAGTACTTC. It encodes CASSYPQGPLETQYF.

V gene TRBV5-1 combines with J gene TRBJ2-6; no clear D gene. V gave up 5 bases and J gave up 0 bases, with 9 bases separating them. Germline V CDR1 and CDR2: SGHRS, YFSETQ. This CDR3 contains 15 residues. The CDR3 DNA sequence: TGCGCCAGCAGTCCAAGTTCCTCTGGGGCCAACGTCCTGACTTTC. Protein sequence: CASSPSSSGANVLTF.

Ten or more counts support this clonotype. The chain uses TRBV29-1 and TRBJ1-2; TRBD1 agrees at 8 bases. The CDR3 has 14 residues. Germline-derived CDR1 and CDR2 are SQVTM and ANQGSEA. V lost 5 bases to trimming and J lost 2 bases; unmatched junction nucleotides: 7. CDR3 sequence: CSVSGTGENYGYTF. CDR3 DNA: TGCAGCGTTTCCGGGACAGGCGAAAACTATGGCTACACCTTC.